The subject of this entry is one TCR beta chain. The antigen is undetermined. V shed 6 bases and J shed 7 bases, with 10 bases lying between them. Per the germline V gene, CDR1 is SGHRS and CDR2 is YFSETQ. The CDR3 runs to 12 residues. With CCR7-negative CD45RA+ TemRA cells, CD45RO+ cells were combined in CD8 memory. The record originates from a study of shared clonotypes between healthy human individuals. The overall study: CD8 memory received one plate per donor, CD8 naive two, CD4 memory three and CD4 naive three.

The method was immunoSEQ multiplex PCR; TCRdb's version includes in-frame clones alone and lacks a portion of them. This table has 110,000 or so clones, about 67% appearing once. Regarding the study as a whole: Naive subsets usually exceeded memory subsets in estimated richness.

This clonotype was sampled from a woman in her thirties in good health. The chain joins TRBV5-1 to TRBJ2-2, with D unresolved. Material: memory CD8+ T cells sorted from blood. Noted subset: CD45RO+ cells pooled with CCR7-negative TemRA cells. DNA of the CDR3: TGCGCCAGCACGCAAACGTACGGGGAGCTGTTTTTT. It codes for CASTQTYGELFF. The variable domain in full, completed from reference TRBV5-1 and TRBJ2-2, reads KAGVTQTPRYLIKTRGQQVTLSCSPISGHRSVSWYQQTPGQGLQFLFEYFSETQRNKGNFPGRFSGRQFSNSRSEMNVSTLELGDSALYLCASTQTYGELFFGEGSRLTVL.